Sequencing of this T cell receptor (beta chain) was carried out in a study of blood T cell repertoires in COVID-19. At the level of the study: The United States, Italy and Spain were the sources of the acute and convalescent COVID-19 samples. The cDNA or gDNA used as material had been derived from T cells, B-cell-depleted T cells, or PBMCs.

This clone has a single count. Trimming took 3 bases from V and 6 from J, leaving 11 bases between them. The CDR3 consists of 13 residues. The V gene's germline CDR1 is SNHLY and CDR2 FYNNEI. Per the study methods: Amplification of reference gene primers was used by the study to estimate nucleated cell counts. Profiled with immunoSEQ multiplex PCR; TCRdb holds only in-frame clones, not every one. Clone size and the V and J calls come from that table; the DNA yielded D and trimming. The repertoire holds roughly 200,000 clones, with around 90% as singletons. Sequencing was performed on peripheral blood. The chain carries TRBV2 and TRBJ1-1; maybe TRBD1 (5 bases). The sequence derives from a man aged 55 to 70 with active or convalescent COVID-19. CDR3 loop: CASSERGEPEAFF. CDR3 bases: TGTGCCAGCAGTGAGCGGGGGGAACCTGAAGCTTTCTTT.